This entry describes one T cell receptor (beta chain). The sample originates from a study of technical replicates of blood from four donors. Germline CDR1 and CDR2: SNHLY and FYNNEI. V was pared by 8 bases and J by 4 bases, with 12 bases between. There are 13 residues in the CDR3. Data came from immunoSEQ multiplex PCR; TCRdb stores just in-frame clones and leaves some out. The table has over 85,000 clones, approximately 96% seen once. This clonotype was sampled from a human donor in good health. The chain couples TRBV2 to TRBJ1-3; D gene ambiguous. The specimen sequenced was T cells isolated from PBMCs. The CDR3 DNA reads TGTGCCAGCCTCTCGGGAGCAGGAAACACCATATATTTT. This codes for CASLSGAGNTIYF.